This T cell receptor (beta chain) was captured in a study of monozygotic twins with inflammatory bowel disease. Samples each yielded cDNA through eight separate reactions. TCRdb re-called the 5' RACE reads and gives one entry per CDR3 protein, without DNA. The specimen's table records 420,000 or so distinct CDR3 sequences. CDR1 and CDR2 (germline): MNHEY, SMNVEV (reference sequence). The CDR3 runs to 15 residues. Sequencing was done on a sample of blood. The genes are TRBV27 and TRBJ2-1; TCRdb gives TRBD2 as the D gene, but with no DNA this cannot be confirmed. This sequence was found in a human donor with ulcerative colitis or Crohn's disease, or a healthy co-twin of an affected twin (not recorded which). CDR3 region: CASSFSTSGKGEQFF.